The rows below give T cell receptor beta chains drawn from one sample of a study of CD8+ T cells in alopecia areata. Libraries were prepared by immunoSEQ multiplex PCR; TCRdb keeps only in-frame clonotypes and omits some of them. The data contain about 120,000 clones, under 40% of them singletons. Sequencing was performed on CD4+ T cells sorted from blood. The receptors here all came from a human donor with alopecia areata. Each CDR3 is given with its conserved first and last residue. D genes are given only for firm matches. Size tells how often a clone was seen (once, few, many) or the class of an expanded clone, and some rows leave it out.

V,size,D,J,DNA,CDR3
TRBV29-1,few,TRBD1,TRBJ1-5,TGCAGCGCCAAGACAGGGGGCAATCAGCCCCAGCATTTT,CSAKTGGNQPQHF
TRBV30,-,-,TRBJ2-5,TGTGCCTGGAGTCGCAGCGACCAAGAGACCCAGTACTTC,CAWSRSDQETQYF
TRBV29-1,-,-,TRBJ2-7,TGCAGCGTTGAGTCGATCGGGGTTGGCAGGTCTTCCTACGAGCAGTACTTC,CSVESIGVGRSSYEQYF
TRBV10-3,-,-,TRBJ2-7,TGTGCCATCAGAGACTGGGGCGAGCAGTACTTC,CAIRDWGEQYF
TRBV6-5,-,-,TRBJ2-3,TGTGCCAGCAGGAGTACAGGAATCACAGATACGCAGTATTTT,CASRSTGITDTQYF
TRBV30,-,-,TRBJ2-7,TGTTCTGTGGGCCGGTACTACGAGCAGTACTTC,CSVGRYYEQYF
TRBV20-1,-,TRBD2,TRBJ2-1,TGCAGTTATACCGCGGGGGACGAGCAGTTCTTC,CSYTAGDEQFF
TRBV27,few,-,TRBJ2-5,TGTGCCAGCAGTCAGGACCCCACGGGAGAGACCCAGTACTTC,CASSQDPTGETQYF
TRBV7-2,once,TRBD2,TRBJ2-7,TGTGCCAGCAGCCCTCGGGCGGGAGGAAGTAACGAGCAGTACTTC,CASSPRAGGSNEQYF
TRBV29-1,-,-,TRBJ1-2,TGCAGCGTTGAAGATTACGAGGGGATTAAGAGAGCTAACTATGGCTACACCTTC,CSVEDYEGIKRANYGYTF
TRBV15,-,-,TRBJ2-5,TGTGCCACCAGCAGAGATCGGCAGACCCAAGAGACCCAGTACTTC,CATSRDRQTQETQYF
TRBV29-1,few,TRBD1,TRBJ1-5,TGCAGCGTTGGACAGGGATCGGGGCAGCCCCAGCATTTT,CSVGQGSGQPQHF
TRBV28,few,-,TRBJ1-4,TGTGCCAGCAGTTCGGATGCAACTAATGAAAAACTGTTTTTT,CASSSDATNEKLFF